The 28 T cell receptor beta chains below come from one sample, sequenced in a study of human T cells and chemical hapten exposure. TCRdb reanalysed the RACE reads using MiXCR and keeps one entry per CDR3 protein. Of some 180,000 distinct CDR3 sequences listed, about 20% were seen once; the top ten hold about 6.7%. The time point denotes: patch test 1, 2 weeks after DPC sensitization. Treatment given: therapeutic diphenylcyclopropenone sensitization with weekly scalp DPC. The specimen comprised whole blood, sampled in connection with sensitization to the hapten diphenylcyclopropenone (DPC). Every receptor here comes from a woman aged 45-65 years with alopecia areata. Some clones in this sample may be carry-over from other donors' samples.

The genes are TRBV5-1 and TRBJ2-1, with 7 bases lining up with TRBD2. The length of the CDR3 is 14 residues. Germline values: CDR1 SGHRS, CDR2 YFSETQ. The ends lost 9 bases at V and 8 bases at J; junction bases unmatched: 14. The CDR3 protein is CATKVGGSVDEQFF. In DNA, the CDR3 is TGCGCCACCAAGGTCGGCGGGAGTGTAGATGAGCAGTTCTTC. Looking up the rest from reference TRBV5-1 and TRBJ2-1 gives the full variable domain: KAGVTQTPRYLIKTRGQQVTLSCSPISGHRSVSWYQQTPGQGLQFLFEYFSETQRNKGNFPGRFSGRQFSNSRSEMNVSTLELGDSALYLCATKVGGSVDEQFFGPGTRLTVL.

V and J are TRBV5-1 and TRBJ2-7; no reliable D call. Trimming pared 7 bases from V and 5 bases from J, leaving 13 bases between. This CDR3 is built from 12 residues. Per germline, CDR1 SGHRS and CDR2 YFSETQ. The CDR3 nucleotides read TGCGCCAGCGGAGATGCTTCGGACGAGCAGTACTTC. This translates into CASGDASDEQYF.

Only one count was recorded for this clonotype. This chain uses TRBV20-1 with TRBJ2-7, with D hard to call. CDR1 DFQATT and CDR2 SNEGSKA come from the germline V gene (reference sequence). CDR3 length: 13 amino acids. V shed 5 bases and J shed 0 bases, with 11 bases lying between them. CDR3 sequence reads: CSAPTAHSYEQYF. DNA for the CDR3: TGCAGTGCTCCCACAGCCCACTCCTACGAGCAGTACTTC.

There are a few counts of this clonotype. The rearrangement uses TRBV7-8 and TRBJ2-7, with D maybe TRBD2 (6 bases). Trimming left V 5 bases short and J 2 bases short, with 13 bases between. Germline V lookup: CDR1 SGHVS, CDR2 FQNEAQ. The CDR3 totals 14 residues. The chain's CDR3 is CASSRSAGAYEQYF. Here the CDR3 DNA reads TGTGCCAGCAGCCGATCAGCGGGTGCCTACGAGCAGTACTTC.

This clonotype was observed a handful of times. The CDR3: CASGPFATQYF. Here the CDR3 DNA reads TGTGCCAGCGGACCCTTTGCGACCCAGTACTTC. V is TRBV2 and J is TRBJ2-5; D gene ambiguous. The length of the CDR3 is 11 residues. V was pared by 8 bases and J by 7 bases, with 11 bases between. CDR1 is SNHLY and CDR2 is FYNNEI in the germline V gene. Using reference TRBV2 and TRBJ2-5 for the parts outside the CDR3, the full variable domain is EPEVTQTPSHQVTQMGQEVILRCVPISNHLYFYWYRQILGQKVEFLVSFYNNEISEKSEIFDDQFSVERPDGSNFTLKIRSTKLEDSAMYFCASGPFATQYFGPGTRLLVL.

This chain connects TRBV20-1 to TRBJ2-3; TRBD2 aligns across 9 bases. Looked up from germline, CDR1 is DFQATT and CDR2 is SNEGSKA (reference sequence). The CDR3 consists of 15 residues. V lost 0 bases and J lost 1; bases outside the gene matches: 2. CDR3 loop: CSARDRTSGTDTQYF. The CDR3 DNA follows: TGCAGTGCTAGAGACAGGACTAGCGGCACAGATACGCAGTATTTT.

V and J are TRBV19 and TRBJ2-2; possibly TRBD1 for D (6 bases). V lost 8 bases, J lost 5 bases, and 18 bases lay in between. CDR3 length: 15 amino acids. Germline values: CDR1 LNHDA, CDR2 SQIVND (reference sequence). The CDR3 coding sequence is TGTGCCAGTGAACCCTCAGGGGTGGGGACCGGGGAGCTGTTTTTT. This sequence encodes CASEPSGVGTGELFF. Full variable domain (rest looked up from reference TRBV19 and TRBJ2-2): DGGITQSPKYLFRKEGQNVTLSCEQNLNHDAMYWYRQDPGQGLRLIYYSQIVNDFQKGDIAEGYSVSREKKESFPLTVTSAQKNPTAFYLCASEPSGVGTGELFFGEGSRLTVL.

This clonotype appeared a few times. The V call is TRBV12-3 or TRBV12-4, the J call TRBJ1-1; 11 positions agree with TRBD1. CDR3 length equals 13 residues. The junction had 7 bases not matched to a gene; V was cut back by 6 bases and J by 10 bases. CDR3 region: CASSLDRGRVAFF. The CDR3 nucleotides are TGTGCCAGCAGCTTGGACAGGGGGCGCGTAGCTTTCTTT.

In this sample, this clonotype turned up a few times. The genes are TRBV6-1 and TRBJ2-5; the D is unclear. Trimming removed 10 bases from V and 4 bases from J, with 19 bases in between. The CDR3 consists of 14 residues. Germline CDR1 MNHNS, CDR2 SASEGT. The CDR3 is CATMRPTARETQYF. The CDR3 nucleotides are TGTGCCACGATGCGGCCAACGGCCAGAGAGACCCAGTACTTC.

The sample holds a few counts of this clonotype. V gene TRBV20-1 combines with J gene TRBJ2-5; the match to TRBD2 covers 7 bases. The ends lost 0 bases at V and 5 bases at J; junction bases unmatched: 9. Germline V gene sequence: CDR1 DFQATT, CDR2 SNEGSKA (reference sequence). The CDR3 has 15 residues. As DNA, the CDR3 is TGCAGTGCTAGAGATGGGGGGGAGGCGGGGGAGACCCAGTACTTC. Translated: CSARDGGEAGETQYF.

This clonotype was detected only a few times. The chain employs TRBV5-5 and TRBJ2-4, with 7 nucleotides matching TRBD2. CDR3 length: 15 amino acids. The V gene's germline CDR1 is SGHKS and CDR2 YYEKEE (reference sequence). Trimming cost V 7 bases and J 7 bases; bases outside gene matches: 14. This CDR3 is CASQRALAMGNIQYF. CDR3 DNA: TGTGCCAGCCAGAGGGCACTAGCGATGGGGAACATTCAGTACTTC.

A few counts support this clonotype. The chain combines TRBV29-1 with TRBJ2-1; 12 bases are shared with TRBD2. J gave up 5 bases and V 5 bases, and 4 bases lay outside the gene matches. The CDR3 has 14 residues. The V gene's germline CDR1 is SQVTM and CDR2 ANQGSEA. CDR3 sequence reads: CSVLLAGGHNEQFF. Written as DNA, the CDR3 is TGCAGCGTTTTACTAGCGGGAGGACACAATGAGCAGTTCTTC.

V gene TRBV18 combines with J gene TRBJ2-1, with 12 bases lining up with TRBD2. With V trimmed by 3 bases and J by 4 bases, 4 bases remained unmatched. Per the germline V gene, CDR1 is KGHSH and CDR2 is LQKENI. The length of the CDR3 is 16 residues. The CDR3 reads CASSPSGTSGYNEQFF. The CDR3 DNA follows: TGTGCCAGCTCACCCTCCGGGACTAGCGGGTACAATGAGCAGTTCTTC.

This clonotype was detected a few times. This chain connects TRBV20-1 to TRBJ2-1; D gene unclear. Germline V gene data show CDR1 as DFQATT and CDR2 as SNEGSKA (reference sequence). The V and J ends lost 6 bases and 7 bases respectively, with 19 bases between them. The CDR3 runs 14 residues. CDR3 DNA: TGCAGTGCACCCGTTTTTAGCTGGGTGAATGAGCAGTTCTTC. Amino acids: CSAPVFSWVNEQFF.

A few counts support this clonotype. The chain couples TRBV10-2 to TRBJ2-6; TRBD2 is a possible D gene (5 bases). This CDR3 is 16 amino acids long. Germline V CDR1 and CDR2: WSHSY, SAAADI. Between the trimmed V and J ends, which lost 4 bases and 4 bases, there was a span of 14 bases. CDR3: CASSAEARRGANVLTF. The CDR3 DNA sequence: TGCGCCAGCAGTGCGGAGGCCCGGCGCGGGGCCAACGTCCTGACTTTC.

In its sample, this clonotype was seen a few times. This sequence joins TRBV9 and TRBJ2-1; a weak D match, TRBD2 (6 bases). The CDR3 consists of 15 residues. The V and J ends lost 0 bases and 9 bases respectively, with 16 bases between them. CDR1 is SGDLS and CDR2 is YYNGEE in the germline V gene. CDR3 sequence reads: CASSVGGGAGFEQFF. CDR3 bases: TGTGCCAGCAGCGTAGGAGGAGGGGCTGGATTTGAGCAGTTCTTC.

The chain links TRBV7-8 to TRBJ1-6, with D uncertain. The CDR3 sequence is 16 residues long. Trimming stripped 3 bases from V and 0 bases from J, with 9 bases between. The V gene's germline CDR1 is SGHVS and CDR2 FQNEAQ. CDR3: CASSFSQGSYNSPLHF. CDR3 DNA sequence: TGTGCCAGCAGCTTTTCCCAAGGCTCCTATAATTCACCCCTCCACTTT.

The rearrangement uses TRBV29-1 and TRBJ2-7, with 8 positions matching TRBD1. Germline CDR1 is SQVTM and CDR2 is ANQGSEA. Trimming took 4 bases from V and 0 from J; bases not matched to a gene: 17. The CDR3 is made up of 18 amino acids. The CDR3 region is CSVASGTGGGFVSYEQYF. In nucleotides, the CDR3 is TGCAGCGTTGCCTCCGGGACAGGTGGCGGCTTCGTCTCCTACGAGCAGTACTTC.

This clonotype was seen a handful of times. CDR3 sequence reads: CASSVVSGISTDTQYF. The CDR3 nucleotides read TGTGCCAGCAGCGTAGTGTCCGGGATTTCGACAGATACGCAGTATTTT. The chain combines TRBV9 with TRBJ2-3; the D gene is possibly TRBD2 (5 bases). This CDR3 contains 16 residues. V was pared by 0 bases and J by 3 bases, with 14 bases between. Germline CDR1 SGDLS, CDR2 YYNGEE.

The V and J genes are TRBV18 and TRBJ2-3; D call uncertain. Germline V gene sequence: CDR1 KGHSH, CDR2 LQKENI. V was pared by 0 bases and J by 13 bases, with 14 bases between. This CDR3 comprises 13 residues. The chain's CDR3 is CASSPPGLVSEYF. The CDR3 DNA follows: TGTGCCAGCTCACCACCGGGCCTCGTAAGCGAGTATTTT. Together with reference TRBV18 and TRBJ2-3, the CDR3 gives the full variable domain: NAGVMQNPRHLVRRRGQEARLRCSPMKGHSHVYWYRQLPEEGLKFMVYLQKENIIDESGMPKERFSAEFPKEGPSILRIQQVVRGDSAAYFCASSPPGLVSEYFGPGTRLTVL.

V is TRBV5-1 and J is TRBJ1-1, with a weak D call TRBD1 (6 bases). Trimming pared 4 bases from V and 6 bases from J, leaving 16 bases between. Germline loops: CDR1 SGHRS, CDR2 YFSETQ. The CDR3 contains 14 residues. CDR3 region: CASSMASGAAEAFF. CDR3 nucleotide sequence: TGCGCCAGCAGCATGGCCTCAGGGGCGGCTGAAGCTTTCTTT.

This clonotype was observed a handful of times. This chain uses TRBV3-1 with TRBJ2-1; the D is unclear. V was cut by 1 base and J by 2 bases, with 9 bases left in between. CDR1 and CDR2 (germline): LGHDT, YNNKEL (reference sequence). The CDR3 covers 15 residues. The DNA for the CDR3 is TGTGCCAGCAGCCAAGTGGTAGGCACCTACAATGAGCAGTTCTTC. Protein: CASSQVVGTYNEQFF.

The V call is TRBV29-1, the J call TRBJ1-5, with D possibly being TRBD1 (6 bases). The V end lost 6 bases, the J end lost 3 bases, and 9 bases lay between the germline ends. The germline CDR1 and CDR2 sequences are SQVTM and ANQGSEA. CDR3 length: 12 residues. The CDR3 sequence: CSVQGYNQPQHF. CDR3 in DNA: TGCAGCGTACAGGGATACAATCAGCCCCAGCATTTT.

This clonotype was counted between two and nine times. J is TRBJ1-1 and V is TRBV7-9; D remains unclear. This CDR3 region has 14 residues. Germline V gives CDR1 SEHNR, CDR2 FQNEAQ (reference sequence). V was pared by 11 bases and J by 1 base, with 17 bases between. CDR3 loop: CAGFQWETNTEAFF. DNA of the CDR3: TGTGCCGGCTTTCAATGGGAGACGAACACTGAAGCTTTCTTT. The full variable domain, its missing parts supplied by reference TRBV7-9 and TRBJ1-1, is DTGVSQNPRHKITKRGQNVTFRCDPISEHNRLYWYRQTLGQGPEFLTYFQNEAQLEKSRLLSDRFSAERPKGSFSTLEIQRTEQGDSAMYLCAGFQWETNTEAFFGQGTRLTVV.

V is TRBV15 and J is TRBJ1-1; D might be TRBD1 (6 bases). V gave up 7 bases and J gave up 3 bases, with 12 bases separating them. There are 13 residues in the CDR3. Germline CDR1 is LNHNV and CDR2 is YYDKDF (reference sequence). The CDR3 region has the DNA TGTGCCACCACGTTGTCAGGGGACACTGAAGCTTTCTTT. This sequence encodes CATTLSGDTEAFF.

The rearrangement uses TRBV5-1 and TRBJ2-5; 7 nucleotides agree with TRBD2. The junction had 6 bases not matched to a gene; V was cut back by 5 bases and J by 5 bases. The length of the CDR3 is 13 residues. CDR1 is SGHRS and CDR2 is YFSETQ in the germline V gene. The CDR3 DNA sequence: TGCGCCAGCAGAGTGGCGGGAGATGAGACCCAGTACTTC. This sequence encodes CASRVAGDETQYF.

This clonotype was seen a handful of times. This chain connects TRBV27 to TRBJ1-4; 8 nucleotides match TRBD1. The CDR3 is 15 amino acids. V trimming: 3 bases; J trimming: 5 bases; junction bases outside the gene matches: 5. CDR1 is MNHEY, CDR2 SMNVEV, per germline (reference sequence). CDR3 sequence: CASSFYGTGNEKLFF. The CDR3 region has the DNA TGTGCCAGCAGTTTCTACGGGACAGGAAATGAAAAACTGTTTTTT.

The genes are TRBV4-2 and TRBJ1-5; D is possibly TRBD1 (5 bases). The CDR3 runs to 15 residues. The germline V and J ends were trimmed by 0 bases and 4 bases, with 10 bases remaining between them. Germline loops: CDR1 LGHNA, CDR2 YNFKEQ. The CDR3 bases are TGTGCCAGCAGCCAAGACGGCAGGGTAAATCAGCCCCAGCATTTT. Residues: CASSQDGRVNQPQHF.